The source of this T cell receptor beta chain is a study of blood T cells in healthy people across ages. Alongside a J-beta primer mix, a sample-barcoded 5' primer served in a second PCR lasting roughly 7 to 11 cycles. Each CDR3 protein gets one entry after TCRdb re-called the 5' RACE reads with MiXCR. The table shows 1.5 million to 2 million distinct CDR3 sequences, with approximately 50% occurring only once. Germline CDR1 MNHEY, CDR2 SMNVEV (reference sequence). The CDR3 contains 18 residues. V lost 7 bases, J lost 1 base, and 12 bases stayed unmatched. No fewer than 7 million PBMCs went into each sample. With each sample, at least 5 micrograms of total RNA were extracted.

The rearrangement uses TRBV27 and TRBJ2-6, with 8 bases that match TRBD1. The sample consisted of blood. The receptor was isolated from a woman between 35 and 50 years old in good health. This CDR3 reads CASIPRLDRVSGANVLTF. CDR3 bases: TGTGCCAGCATCCCTAGGCTGGACAGGGTTTCTGGGGCCAACGTCCTGACTTTC.